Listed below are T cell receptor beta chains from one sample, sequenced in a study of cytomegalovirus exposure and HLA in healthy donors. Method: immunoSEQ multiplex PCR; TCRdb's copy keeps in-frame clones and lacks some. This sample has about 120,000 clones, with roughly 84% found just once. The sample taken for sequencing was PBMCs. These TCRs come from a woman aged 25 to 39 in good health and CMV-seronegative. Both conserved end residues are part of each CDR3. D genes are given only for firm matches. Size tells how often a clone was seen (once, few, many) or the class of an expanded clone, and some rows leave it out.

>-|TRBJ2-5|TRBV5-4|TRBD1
TGTGCCAGCAGCTTGGAGGGGACAGCCACAGCTAACCAAGAGACCCAGTACTTC
CASSLEGTATANQETQYF
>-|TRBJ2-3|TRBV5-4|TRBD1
TGTGCCAGCAGCCCTCCGAGACAGGGCAACACAGATACGCAGTATTTT
CASSPPRQGNTDTQYF
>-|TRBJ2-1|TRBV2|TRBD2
TGTGCCAGCAAGCTAGCGGGGGGGATGGATGAGCAGTTCTTC
CASKLAGGMDEQFF
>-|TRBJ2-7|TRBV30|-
TGTGCCTGGAGTGTCGCGGACAGCGAGCAGTACTTC
CAWSVADSEQYF
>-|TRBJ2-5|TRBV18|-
TGTGCCAGCTCACCGGACAACTTCCAAGAGACCCAGTACTTC
CASSPDNFQETQYF
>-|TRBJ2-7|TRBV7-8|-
TGTGCCAGCAGCTTCCGGGGGACCGCCTCCTACGAGCAGTACTTC
CASSFRGTASYEQYF
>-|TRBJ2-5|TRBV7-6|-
TGTGCCAGCAGCTTAGCCGTAGGGGGAGAGACCCAGTACTTC
CASSLAVGGETQYF
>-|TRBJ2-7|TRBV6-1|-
TGTGCCAGCAGTGCCTTCTCCTACGAGCAGTACTTC
CASSAFSYEQYF
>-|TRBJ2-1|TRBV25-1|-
TGTGCCACCTTAAGGACAAACAATGAGCAGTTCTTC
CATLRTNNEQFF
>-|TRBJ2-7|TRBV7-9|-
TGTGCCAGCAGCTCTACCGGGATTCCCTACGAGCAGTACTTC
CASSSTGIPYEQYF
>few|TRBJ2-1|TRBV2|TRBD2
TGTGCCAGCAGAAGGACTAGCGGGACTTACAATGAGCAGTTCTTC
CASRRTSGTYNEQFF
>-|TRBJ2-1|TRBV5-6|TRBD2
TGTGCCAGCACCTGGGGGACTAGCGGCTACAATGAGCAGTTCTTC
CASTWGTSGYNEQFF
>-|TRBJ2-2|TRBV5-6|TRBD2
TGTGCCAGCAGCTTTTCCACGGGGGGGCTTGTAAGCACCGGGGAGCTGTTTTTT
CASSFSTGGLVSTGELFF
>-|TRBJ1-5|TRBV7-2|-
TGTGCCAGCAGCTTAGAAGACAGAAATCAGCCCCAGCATTTT
CASSLEDRNQPQHF
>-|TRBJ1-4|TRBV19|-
TGTGCCAGTACCGGGAGCGGGACAAAGGAACTGTTTTTT
CASTGSGTKELFF
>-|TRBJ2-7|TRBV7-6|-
TGTGCCAGCAGCGACAAGCTTAGCTCCTACGAGCAGTACTTC
CASSDKLSSYEQYF
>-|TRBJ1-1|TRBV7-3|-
TGTGCCAGCAGCTTAGGAGGGCCAAACACTGAAGCTTTCTTT
CASSLGGPNTEAFF
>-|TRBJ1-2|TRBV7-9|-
TGTGCCAGCAGCACTGCTGGGGCTTATGGCTACACCTTC
CASSTAGAYGYTF
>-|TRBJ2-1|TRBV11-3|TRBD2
TGTGCCAGCAGCTTTAGCGGGGACTACAATGAGCAGTTCTTC
CASSFSGDYNEQFF
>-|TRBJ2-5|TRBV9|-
TGTGCCAGCAGCCTACACCCGCGGGAGACCCAGTACTTC
CASSLHPRETQYF
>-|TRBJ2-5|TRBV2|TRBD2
TGTGCCAGCATGTTCGATAGCGGGGGGGCAGGGGAGACCCAGTACTTC
CASMFDSGGAGETQYF
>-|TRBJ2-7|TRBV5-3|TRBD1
TGTGCCAGAAGCTCCCATGGGACAGCATACTACGAGCAGTACTTC
CARSSHGTAYYEQYF
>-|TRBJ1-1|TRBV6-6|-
TGTGCCAGCAGTTACTTCGGGGGTAGGGCTTTCTTT
CASSYFGGRAFF
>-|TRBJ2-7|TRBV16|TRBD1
TGTGCCAGCAGCCAAGGGACAGTTACCTACGAGCAGTACTTC
CASSQGTVTYEQYF
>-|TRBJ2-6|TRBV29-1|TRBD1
TGCAGCGTTGAACCCGGACAGGGAGGAGGGGCCAACGTCCTGACTTTC
CSVEPGQGGGANVLTF
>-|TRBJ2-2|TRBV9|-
TGTGCCAGCAGCGTAGTAGGGACACCGAACACCGGGGAGCTGTTTTTT
CASSVVGTPNTGELFF
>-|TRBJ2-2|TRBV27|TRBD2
TGTGCCAGCGATGCTAGCGGGGGAGAGACCGGGGAGCTGTTTTTT
CASDASGGETGELFF